These T cell receptor beta chains were read from a single sample in a study of blood T cell repertoires in COVID-19. Profiling relied on immunoSEQ multiplex PCR, and the TCRdb table lists in-frame clones only, not all of them. Among fewer than 250,000 clones listed, around 84% were seen once. The sequenced sample was PBMCs or T cells enriched from blood (not recorded which). Receptors were obtained from a woman aged 40 to 55 with acute COVID-19. The CDR3 runs from the conserved cysteine through the conserved F or W. The order of the fields is clone size, V gene, J gene, D gene, CDR3 protein, CDR3 DNA. D genes are given only for firm matches. The size field is filled for only some rows; it gives once, few, many or a size class.

>.|TRBV5-1|TRBJ2-3|TRBD2
CASSLGGSGGTDTQYF
TGCGCCAGCAGCTTGGGAGGTAGCGGGGGTACAGATACGCAGTATTTT
>.|TRBV4-1|TRBJ2-1|.
CASSQRQWGYNEQFF
TGCGCCAGCAGCCAACGACAGTGGGGATACAATGAGCAGTTCTTC
>few|TRBV6-2/TRBV6-3|TRBJ1-3|.
CASSYSRDSGNTIYF
TGTGCCAGCAGTTACTCGAGGGACTCTGGAAACACCATATATTTT
>few|TRBV2|TRBJ2-1|.
CASNVPESRNEQFF
TGTGCCAGCAACGTACCCGAGAGCAGGAATGAGCAGTTCTTC
>.|TRBV11-2|TRBJ1-1|.
CASSLEGSAGTEAFF
TGTGCCAGCAGCTTAGAAGGATCTGCGGGCACTGAAGCTTTCTTT
>.|TRBV7-6|TRBJ2-1|.
CASSLALAGQTTNEQFF
TGTGCCAGCAGCTTAGCTCTGGCGGGACAGACGACCAATGAGCAGTTCTTC
>.|TRBV10-3|TRBJ2-3|TRBD1
CAISESVVGQGAYHTDTQYF
TGTGCCATCAGTGAGTCGGTGGTGGGACAGGGGGCCTATCACACAGATACGCAGTATTTT
>.|TRBV5-1|TRBJ1-6|TRBD1
CASSAGQTSGSPLHF
TGCGCCAGCAGCGCGGGACAGACCTCTGGGTCACCCCTCCACTTT
>.|TRBV4-1|TRBJ2-7|TRBD1
CASSQDRPGTGFEQYF
TGCGCCAGCAGCCAAGATCGACCCGGGACAGGGTTCGAGCAGTACTTC
>.|TRBV7-2|TRBJ1-2|TRBD1
CASSLAGGSAGGDGYGYTF
TGTGCCAGCAGCTTAGCGGGGGGGAGCGCAGGGGGCGACGGCTATGGCTACACCTTC
>.|TRBV3-1/TRBV3-2|TRBJ2-7|.
CASSQWSYEQYF
TGTGCCAGCAGCCAATGGAGCTACGAGCAGTACTTC
>.|TRBV5-1|TRBJ1-3|.
CASSLDGGDSGNTIYF
TGCGCCAGCAGCTTGGACGGGGGGGACTCTGGAAACACCATATATTTT